This T cell receptor (beta chain) comes out of a study of shared clonotypes between healthy human individuals. Background on the study: Per donor, CD8 memory used one plate, CD8 naive used two, CD4 memory used three and CD4 naive used three. Overall study results and limits: Several donors held 4.5% to 5% of naive CD4 clonotypes in common. Sequencing depth was a factor that was expected to affect clonotype sharing among donors.

Running of the assay took place at deep level. Profiling relied on immunoSEQ multiplex PCR, and the TCRdb table lists in-frame clones only, not all of them. The repertoire has some 2,000,000 clones, roughly 96% of them found once; the top ten carry 0.1% to 0.15%. On this clone itself: Antigen specificity is unknown.

Germline assignment: CDR1 SGHRS and CDR2 YFSETQ. The V gene end was trimmed by 4 bases and the J gene end by 1 base; junction bases not matched to a gene: 4. The CDR3 extends over 17 amino acids. The clonotype was recovered from a man between 18 and 29 years old in good health. Sequenced: naive CD4+ T cells sorted from blood. Regarding subset: CD45RA+ positively selected. The chain has TRBV5-1 and TRBJ2-3, with TRBD2 matching 15 bases. The CDR3, as DNA: TGCGCCAGCAGCCCGGGACTAGCGGGAGGTGGCACAGATACGCAGTATTTT. It encodes CASSPGLAGGGTDTQYF.